This TCR beta chain is from a study of beta chain features in type 1 diabetes. Across the whole study: Patients shared similar age, gender and cell yields with healthy donors. General study findings and limits: Patients with type 1 diabetes carried fewer insertions and had more deletions at their VDJ junctions. In all four CD4+ subsets, TCRB CDR3 length was significantly, moderately reduced in type 1 diabetes.

Sorting that relied on CD45RO/CCR7/CD25/CD127/CD95/CD27 yielded CD4+ naive, central memory, regulatory and stem cell-like memory cells. Sorting gave populations that all exceeded 95% purity. The CDR3 runs to 14 residues. V shed 4 bases and J 8 bases; nucleotides not matched to a gene: 3. CDR1 SNHLY and CDR2 FYNNEI come from the germline V gene. There are a few counts of this clone. The antigen is unknown. The entirety of the isolated RNA underwent reverse transcription, so expressed TCRB transcripts were sequenced. Libraries were prepared by immunoSEQ multiplex PCR; TCRdb keeps only in-frame clonotypes and omits some of them. This sample has 55,000 to 85,000 clones, with approximately 47% found just once.

Material: central memory CD4+ T cells from blood. The TCR comes from a man between 25 and 39 years old with type 1 diabetes. The V and J genes are TRBV2 and TRBJ1-4; 11 bases fit TRBD1. The CDR3 protein is CASSGTGGTEKLFF. The CDR3 DNA reads TGTGCCAGCAGTGGGACAGGGGGCACCGAAAAACTGTTTTTT.